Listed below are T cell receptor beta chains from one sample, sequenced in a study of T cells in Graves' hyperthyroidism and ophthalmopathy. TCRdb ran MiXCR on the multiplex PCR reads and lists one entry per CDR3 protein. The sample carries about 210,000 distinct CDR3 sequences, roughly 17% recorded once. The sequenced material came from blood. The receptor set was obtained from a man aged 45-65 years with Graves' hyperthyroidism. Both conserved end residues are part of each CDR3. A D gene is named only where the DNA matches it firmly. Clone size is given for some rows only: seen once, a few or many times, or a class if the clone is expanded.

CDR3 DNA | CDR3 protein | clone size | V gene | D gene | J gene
TGTGCCAGCAGCTTGCCCCCGAACACCGGGGAGCTGTTTTTT | CASSLPPNTGELFF | - | TRBV5-5 | - | TRBJ2-2
TGCAGTGCTAGGGGGACTAGCGGGAATTTTTACGAGCAGTACTTC | CSARGTSGNFYEQYF | few | TRBV20-1 | TRBD2 | TRBJ2-7
TGTGCCAGCAGTGATCCGGGACTAGCGGGGAAGCAAGAGACCCAGTACTTC | CASSDPGLAGKQETQYF | many | TRBV2 | TRBD2 | TRBJ2-5
TGTGCCAGCAGTTCGAGGGGGGGAAATGAAAAACTGTTTTTT | CASSSRGGNEKLFF | - | TRBV12-3/TRBV12-4 | - | TRBJ1-4
TGTGCCAGCAGCTTAGCCGGGAGTCCTGCAGATACGCAGTATTTT | CASSLAGSPADTQYF | few | TRBV7-3 | - | TRBJ2-3
TGTGCCACCAGACAGGACACCCACCGGGAAGCTTTCTTT | CATRQDTHREAFF | many | TRBV12-3/TRBV12-4 | - | TRBJ1-1
TGTGCCAGCAGTCCCCAGGAGGCCGGGGAGCTGTTTTTT | CASSPQEAGELFF | - | TRBV11-2 | - | TRBJ2-2
TGTGCCAGCAGACCGGGACTAGAGGCCGGGGAGCTGTTTTTT | CASRPGLEAGELFF | few | TRBV6-1 | TRBD2 | TRBJ2-2
TGCAGTGCTAGAGGGAGTCTCCAAGAGACCCAGTACTTC | CSARGSLQETQYF | many | TRBV20-1 | - | TRBJ2-5
TGTGCCAGCACCTTCGGGGCGGGAGGGCCGGGGCAAGAGACCCAGTACTTC | CASTFGAGGPGQETQYF | - | TRBV28 | TRBD2 | TRBJ2-5
TGTGCCATCAGGGTGGGCGGGTCCCACGAGCAGTACTTC | CAIRVGGSHEQYF | many | TRBV10-3 | - | TRBJ2-7
TGCGCCAGCAGCTTAGGACAGGCTATTGATGGGGACACCTTC | CASSLGQAIDGDTF | - | TRBV5-1 | TRBD1 | TRBJ1-2
TGCAGCGTGGGCCAGGGTTATTCCTACGAGCAGTACTTC | CSVGQGYSYEQYF | - | TRBV29-1 | - | TRBJ2-7
TGTGCCAGCAGCTTGGTTTACAATGAGCAGTTCTTC | CASSLVYNEQFF | many | TRBV5-5 | - | TRBJ2-1
TGCGCCAGCAGCTTGAATGTTGGGGGGGGATTACAAGAGACCCAGTACTTC | CASSLNVGGGLQETQYF | - | TRBV5-5 | TRBD2 | TRBJ2-5
TGTGCCAGCAGTTTGAGGGGGCACGAGCAGTACTTC | CASSLRGHEQYF | many | TRBV28 | TRBD1 | TRBJ2-7
TGTGCCAGCATTGCGACAGGGGATGGCTACACCTTC | CASIATGDGYTF | many | TRBV28 | TRBD1 | TRBJ1-2
TGCGCCAGCAGCCAATCGATTAGACACCGTGAACGGGAGACCCAGTACTTC | CASSQSIRHRERETQYF | - | TRBV4-1 | - | TRBJ2-5
TGTGCCAGCAGTACGGGACTAGCGGGAGGTAATGAGCAGTTCTTC | CASSTGLAGGNEQFF | - | TRBV12-3/TRBV12-4 | TRBD2 | TRBJ2-1
TGTGCCAGCAGTTTATGTATAGGGGCGTCCTACGAGCAGTACTTC | CASSLCIGASYEQYF | few | TRBV27 | - | TRBJ2-7
TGTGCCAGCTCACTCCGGGACAGGAGCTCCTATAATTCACCCCTCCACTTT | CASSLRDRSSYNSPLHF | few | TRBV18 | TRBD1 | TRBJ1-6
TGTGCCAGCAGTTCAGGGACCGGCCCGGACACTGAAGCTTTCTTT | CASSSGTGPDTEAFF | many | TRBV27 | - | TRBJ1-1
TGTGCCTGGGAAGGGGGCGGGAAGACCCAGTACTTC | CAWEGGGKTQYF | many | TRBV30 | - | TRBJ2-5
TGTGCCAGTGCCACTGGACTAGCGGGAAGGGATACGCAGTATTTT | CASATGLAGRDTQYF | - | TRBV2 | TRBD2 | TRBJ2-3
TGTGCCAGCGTTGGGGGATCTAGCCGAGAAGGTGGGACCCAGTACTTC | CASVGGSSREGGTQYF | - | TRBV12-3/TRBV12-4 | - | TRBJ2-5
TGTGCCAGCTCACCACAAGGTGGCGATGAGCAGTTCTTC | CASSPQGGDEQFF | few | TRBV18 | - | TRBJ2-1
TGTGCCAGCAGCCCCCGGGCTAGCGGGAGTGAGGAGACCCAGTACTTC | CASSPRASGSEETQYF | - | TRBV4-2 | TRBD2 | TRBJ2-5
TGTGCCAGCTCCTCGGGACACAATAATTCACCCCTCCACTTT | CASSSGHNNSPLHF | few | TRBV6-1 | - | TRBJ1-6
TGTGCCAGCAGCACTCGGGACATCTCCTACGAGCAGTACTTC | CASSTRDISYEQYF | many | TRBV11-1 | - | TRBJ2-7
TGCAGTGCCCAACGGGACAGGGGGCGAGATGAGCAGTACTTC | CSAQRDRGRDEQYF | - | TRBV20-1 | TRBD1 | TRBJ2-7
TGCAGTGCCCTACAACTAGCGGGACGGCTCTCCTCCGAGCAGTACTTC | CSALQLAGRLSSEQYF | many | TRBV20-1 | TRBD2 | TRBJ2-7
TGCGCCAGCAGTTGGCGGGAGGGCGGGGAGCTGTTTTTT | CASSWREGGELFF | many | TRBV10-2 | TRBD2 | TRBJ2-2
TGCAGTGCGCCTACTAGCGGTTCCTACGAGCAGTACTTC | CSAPTSGSYEQYF | - | TRBV20-1 | TRBD2 | TRBJ2-7
TGTGCCAGCAGTTTTGGAGGACAGCGGTCCTACGAGCAGTACTTC | CASSFGGQRSYEQYF | many | TRBV6-2/TRBV6-3 | - | TRBJ2-7
TGCAGTGCAAATTCTTTACAGTCGCCCGGCTACAATGAGCAGTTCTTC | CSANSLQSPGYNEQFF | few | TRBV20-1 | - | TRBJ2-1
TGTGCCAGTAGCCCGGACAGGGGCTCGGATCAGCCCCAGCATTTT | CASSPDRGSDQPQHF | few | TRBV19 | TRBD1 | TRBJ1-5
TGCAGTGCCCTTACAGGGAGCTCCTACGAGCAGTACTTC | CSALTGSSYEQYF | - | TRBV20-1 | - | TRBJ2-7